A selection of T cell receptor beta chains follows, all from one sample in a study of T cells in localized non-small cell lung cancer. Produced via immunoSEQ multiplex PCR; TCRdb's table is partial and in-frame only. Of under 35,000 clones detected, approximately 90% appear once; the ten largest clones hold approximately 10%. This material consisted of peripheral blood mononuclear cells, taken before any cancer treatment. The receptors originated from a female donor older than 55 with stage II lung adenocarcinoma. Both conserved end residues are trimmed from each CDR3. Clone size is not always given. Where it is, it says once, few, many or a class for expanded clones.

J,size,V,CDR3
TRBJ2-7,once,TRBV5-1,ASSTLLRNTYEQY
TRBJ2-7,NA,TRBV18,ASSPADYEQY
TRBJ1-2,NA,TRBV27,ASARGGVGSRGGYT
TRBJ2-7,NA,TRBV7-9,ASKPGTVDEQY
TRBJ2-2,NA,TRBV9,ASSVGPTGELF
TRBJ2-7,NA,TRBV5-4,ASSLGTSGFSYEQY
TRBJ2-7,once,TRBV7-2,ASSPGTRPYEQY
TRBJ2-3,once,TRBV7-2,ASSLDPAGGADTQY
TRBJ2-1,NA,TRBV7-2,ASSLVRHNEQF
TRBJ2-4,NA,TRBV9,ASSGREAKNIQY
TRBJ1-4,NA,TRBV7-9,ASRPGRNNEKLF
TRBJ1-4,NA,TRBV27,ASSLKHQSINEKLF
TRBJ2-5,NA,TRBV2,ASRDGLAGVETQY
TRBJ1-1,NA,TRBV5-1,ASSLGSQTERAF
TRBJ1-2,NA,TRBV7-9,ASGGTDSYGYT
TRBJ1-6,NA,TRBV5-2,ASSPAGSSYNSPLH
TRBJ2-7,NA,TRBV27,ASSPPGRSGEQY
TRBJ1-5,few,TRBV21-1,ASSLYRGQSNQPQH
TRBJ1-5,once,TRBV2,ASSTERNQPQH
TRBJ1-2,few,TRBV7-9,ASSLSAVNYGYT
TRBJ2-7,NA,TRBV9,ASSMGQGFDEQY
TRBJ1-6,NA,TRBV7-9,ASSLGRVGNSPLH
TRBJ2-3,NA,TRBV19,ASSTGTVVGTDTQY
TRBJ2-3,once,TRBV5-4,ASSFGEGGGEATQY
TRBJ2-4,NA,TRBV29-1,SVELQAKNIQY
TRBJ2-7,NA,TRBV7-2,ASSTTATSSYEQY
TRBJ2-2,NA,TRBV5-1,ASALRAKSQRAGELF
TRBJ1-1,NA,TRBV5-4,ASSGDLQNTEAF
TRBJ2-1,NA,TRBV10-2,ASSGTSVTYNEQF
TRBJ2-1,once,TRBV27,ASSPAQGSYNEQF
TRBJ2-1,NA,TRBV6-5,ASSTGGGRNEQF
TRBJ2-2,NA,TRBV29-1,SGGFTGELF
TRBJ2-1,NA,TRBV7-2,ASSYDGGEQF
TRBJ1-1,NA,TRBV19,ASRPGPRNTEAF
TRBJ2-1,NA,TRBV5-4,ASSPVAGGYNEQF
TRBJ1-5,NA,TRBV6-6,ASSDRAISNQPQH
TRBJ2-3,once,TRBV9,ASSVEIRFTDTQY
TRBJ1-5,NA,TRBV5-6,ASSRKGSNQPQH
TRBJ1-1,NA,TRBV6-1,ASSAHRKNTEAF
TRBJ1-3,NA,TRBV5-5,ASSLNRGQDTIY
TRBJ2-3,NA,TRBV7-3,ASSLSPTGGGTDTQY
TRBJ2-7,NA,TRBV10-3,AISEGQGNNEQY
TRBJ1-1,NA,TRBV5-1,ASSLGGGPLRVYTEAF